This T cell receptor (beta chain) was sequenced in a study of T cell repertoires in aging, cancer and after chemotherapy. Study-wide findings and caveats: Healthy donors lost TCR diversity with age mainly through richness, cancer patients through richness and evenness.

Rearranged V-D-J TRB sequences were amplified with a mixed TRB-A/B primer pool. TCRdb re-called the multiplex PCR reads with MiXCR, one entry per CDR3 protein. The sample has thousands of distinct CDR3 sequences, 25% to 35% seen once; the top ten hold 8%. With regard to this clonotype: Antigen unknown. A read error is possible here, since a much larger clone lies one base away.

This CDR3 region has 17 residues. Looked up from germline, CDR1 is MNHNS and CDR2 is SASEGT. Peripheral blood genomic DNA, not sorted cells or RNA, was the template. The chain has TRBV6-1 and TRBJ2-1, with TRBD2 matching over 12 bases. The sequencing sample was made of blood. The clonotype was recovered from a human donor with a blood cancer. The CDR3 sequence is CTSSARLAGEGRNEQFF. For the CDR3, the DNA is TGTACCAGCAGTGCCCGACTAGCGGGAGAGGGGCGGAATGAGCAGTTCTTC.